These T cell receptor beta chains were read from a single sample in a study of identical twins. TCRdb re-called the 5' RACE reads with MiXCR, one entry per CDR3 protein. The table has 100,000 to 110,000 distinct CDR3 sequences, under 7% seen once; the top ten hold around 12%. The sample taken for sequencing was memory T cells sorted from blood. These receptors all stem from a woman aged 50 to 60 in good health. CDR3s include the opening cysteine and the closing phenylalanine or tryptophan. The order of the fields is V gene, clone size, D gene, J gene, CDR3 protein, CDR3 DNA. D genes are given only for firm matches. Expanded clones get a size class; other rows say once, few or many, or leave the size out.

v_call: TRBV4-1
clone_size: .
d_call: .
j_call: TRBJ1-2
cdr3_aa: CASSPAPELFFQMVPGGYTF
cdr3_nt: TGCGCCAGCAGCCCAGCACCAGAGCTTTTCTTCCAGATGGTCCCGGGCGGCTACACCTTC

v_call: TRBV25-1
clone_size: few
d_call: TRBD1
j_call: TRBJ2-7
cdr3_aa: CASSEFGGQGPGGSKQYF
cdr3_nt: TGTGCCAGCAGTGAATTCGGTGGACAGGGGCCGGGCGGGAGTAAGCAGTACTTC

v_call: TRBV19
clone_size: .
d_call: .
j_call: TRBJ2-5
cdr3_aa: CASSFAGGQSLETQYF
cdr3_nt: TGTGCCAGTAGCTTCGCCGGGGGGCAAAGTTTGGAGACCCAGTACTTC

v_call: TRBV20-1
clone_size: many
d_call: TRBD1
j_call: TRBJ1-2
cdr3_aa: CSARGGQEHYGYTF
cdr3_nt: TGCAGTGCTAGAGGAGGACAGGAACACTATGGCTACACCTTC

v_call: TRBV14
clone_size: few
d_call: .
j_call: TRBJ2-1
cdr3_aa: CASSRLSSGKQFF
cdr3_nt: TGTGCCAGCAGCCGATTAAGCTCCGGGAAGCAGTTCTTC

v_call: TRBV29-1
clone_size: many
d_call: .
j_call: TRBJ2-7
cdr3_aa: CSVAGFYEQYF
cdr3_nt: TGCAGCGTTGCCGGGTTCTACGAGCAGTACTTC

v_call: TRBV27
clone_size: many
d_call: .
j_call: TRBJ2-5
cdr3_aa: CASNGQNGGTQYF
cdr3_nt: TGTGCCAGCAATGGACAGAACGGCGGGACCCAGTACTTC

v_call: TRBV28
clone_size: many
d_call: .
j_call: TRBJ2-1
cdr3_aa: CASSLAGSWIEQFF
cdr3_nt: TGTGCCAGCAGTTTGGCTGGCAGCTGGATTGAGCAGTTCTTC

v_call: TRBV29-1
clone_size: .
d_call: .
j_call: TRBJ2-1
cdr3_aa: CSVDSGTADEQFF
cdr3_nt: TGCAGCGTTGATTCAGGGACCGCCGATGAGCAGTTCTTC

v_call: TRBV5-1
clone_size: many
d_call: .
j_call: TRBJ1-5
cdr3_aa: CASRRDSNQPQHF
cdr3_nt: TGCGCCAGCAGACGAGATAGCAATCAGCCCCAGCATTTT

v_call: TRBV7-2
clone_size: few
d_call: .
j_call: TRBJ1-2
cdr3_aa: CASSLDGGSYGYTF
cdr3_nt: TGTGCCAGCAGCTTAGACGGGGGCTCCTATGGCTACACCTTC

v_call: TRBV27
clone_size: .
d_call: .
j_call: TRBJ1-2
cdr3_aa: CANAGDGYTF
cdr3_nt: TGTGCCAACGCGGGGGATGGCTACACCTTC

v_call: TRBV10-3
clone_size: many
d_call: .
j_call: TRBJ2-2
cdr3_aa: CAISSLTGNTGELFF
cdr3_nt: TGTGCCATCAGTAGCCTGACAGGAAACACCGGGGAGCTGTTTTTT

v_call: TRBV5-6
clone_size: many
d_call: TRBD2
j_call: TRBJ2-1
cdr3_aa: CASSASGSTIF
cdr3_nt: TGTGCCAGCAGCGCTAGCGGGAGTACAATCTTC

v_call: TRBV3-1
clone_size: many
d_call: .
j_call: TRBJ2-1
cdr3_aa: CASSQSEGGEQFF
cdr3_nt: TGTGCCAGCAGCCAATCCGAGGGCGGCGAGCAGTTCTTC

v_call: TRBV5-1
clone_size: many
d_call: TRBD2
j_call: TRBJ2-7
cdr3_aa: CASSLNPWTSGFSYEQYF
cdr3_nt: TGCGCCAGCAGCTTGAACCCGTGGACTAGCGGGTTCTCCTACGAGCAGTACTTC

v_call: TRBV6-1
clone_size: many
d_call: .
j_call: TRBJ2-1
cdr3_aa: CASSEALRLEQFF
cdr3_nt: TGTGCCAGCAGTGAAGCGCTCCGGCTGGAGCAGTTCTTC

v_call: TRBV29-1
clone_size: .
d_call: TRBD2
j_call: TRBJ2-5
cdr3_aa: CSVERGGLGETQYF
cdr3_nt: TGCAGCGTTGAGAGGGGGGGACTAGGGGAGACCCAGTACTTC

v_call: TRBV5-1
clone_size: .
d_call: .
j_call: TRBJ2-2
cdr3_aa: CASSLVLKSRELFF
cdr3_nt: TGCGCCAGCAGCTTGGTACTGAAATCGCGGGAGCTGTTTTTT